This T cell receptor beta chain is drawn from a study of T cell responses to AZD1222 COVID-19 vaccine. Study-level results: A mostly white British donor set with more females was recruited, and clonal diversity was possibly underestimated. Recipients of AZD1222 seropositive at baseline numbered only five or six. Sampled repertoires all dated from after the peak T cell response.

Assay: immunoSEQ multiplex PCR; the TCRdb copy retains only in-frame clones and omits some. The sample holds roughly 99,000 clones, approximately 91% seen once. Germline values: CDR1 LGHDT, CDR2 YNNKEL (reference sequence). The CDR3 consists of 15 residues. The V end was cut by 0 bases, the J end by 5 bases, with 11 bases between. Second-dose groups at about 4 or about 12 weeks were pooled. Comment on this clone: Antigen specificity is unknown.

This chain links TRBV3-1 (or the pseudogene TRBV3-2) with TRBJ1-5; D not certain. The clonotype comes from an adult who received the AZD1222 COVID-19 vaccine. Sample: peripheral blood, taken 28 days after the second AZD1222 dose. The CDR3 sequence: CASSQDLNWDQPQHF. The CDR3 bases are TGTGCCAGCAGCCAAGATCTTAACTGGGATCAGCCCCAGCATTTT.